This TCR beta chain was captured by sequencing in a study of shared T cell receptors in the human thymus. Measured with immunoSEQ multiplex PCR; TCRdb has only the in-frame clones, and not every one. The repertoire holds about 730,000 clones, with 75% to 90% as singletons. Trimming removed 3 bases from V and 4 bases from J, with 15 bases in between. This CDR3 is built from 15 residues. Germline assignment: CDR1 SGHTA and CDR2 FQGNSA. These data were likewise used in another study, on human thymus T cells. That study adds: Healthy Finnish infants undergoing corrective surgery for congenital heart defects were used as donors. Resections removed during corrective heart surgery provided the thymus tissue used. Highly overlapping thymic repertoires in unrelated individuals were reported by related research.

This TCR derives from a girl under two years old with a congenital heart defect. Sequenced: thymocytes. This chain joins TRBV7-2 and TRBJ1-2; possible D gene TRBD1, 6 bases. CDR3 coding DNA: TGTGCCAGCAGCTTCCCACCAACAGGGCTCTATGGCTACACCTTC. This encodes CASSFPPTGLYGYTF.